This paragraph reports one T cell receptor beta chain. The data were produced by immunoSEQ multiplex PCR, yet TCRdb's version contains in-frame clones alone and is incomplete. Counted here are around 140,000 clones, about nine tenths occurring once; the ten biggest clones make up around 1.6%. The sample is drawn from a study of blood T cell repertoires in COVID-19. Across the whole study: From T cells, B-cell-depleted T cells, or PBMCs came the material, which was cDNA or gDNA.

The TCR originated in a human donor in a cohort sampled during active COVID-19. Sequenced: peripheral blood.

For the CDR3, the DNA is TGTGCCAGCAGCCCTAGCGTCTCCTACAATGAGCAGTTCTTC. Encoded protein: CASSPSVSYNEQFF. The chain recombines TRBV2 with TRBJ2-1, with a weak D call TRBD2 (6 bases). The length of the CDR3 is 14 residues. Germline loops: CDR1 SNHLY, CDR2 FYNNEI. Trimming took off 6 bases at V and 0 bases at J, with 9 bases between the two ends. Full variable domain (remainder filled in from reference TRBV2 and TRBJ2-1): EPEVTQTPSHQVTQMGQEVILRCVPISNHLYFYWYRQILGQKVEFLVSFYNNEISEKSEIFDDQFSVERPDGSNFTLKIRSTKLEDSAMYFCASSPSVSYNEQFFGPGTRLTVL.